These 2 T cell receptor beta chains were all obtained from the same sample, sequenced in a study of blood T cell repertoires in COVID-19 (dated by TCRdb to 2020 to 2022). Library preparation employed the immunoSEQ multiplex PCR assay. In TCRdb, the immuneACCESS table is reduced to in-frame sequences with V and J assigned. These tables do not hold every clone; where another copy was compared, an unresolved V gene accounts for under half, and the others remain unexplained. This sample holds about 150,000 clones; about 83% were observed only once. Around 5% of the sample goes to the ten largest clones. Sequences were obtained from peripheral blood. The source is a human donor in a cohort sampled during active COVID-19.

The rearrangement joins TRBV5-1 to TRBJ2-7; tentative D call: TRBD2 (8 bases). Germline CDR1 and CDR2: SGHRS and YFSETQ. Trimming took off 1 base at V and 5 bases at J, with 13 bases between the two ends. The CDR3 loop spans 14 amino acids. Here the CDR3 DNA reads TGCGCCAGCAGCTTGCGGGAGGGGGCGGACGAGCAGTACTTC. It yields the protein CASSLREGADEQYF.

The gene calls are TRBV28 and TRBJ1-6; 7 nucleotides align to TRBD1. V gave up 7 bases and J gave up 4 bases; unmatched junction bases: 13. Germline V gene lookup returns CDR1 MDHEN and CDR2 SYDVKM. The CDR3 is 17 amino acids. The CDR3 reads CASKKDVGTDYNSPLHF. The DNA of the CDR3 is TGTGCCAGCAAAAAGGATGTCGGGACAGATTATAATTCACCCCTCCACTTT.